The rows below give T cell receptor beta chains drawn from one sample of a study of cytomegalovirus exposure and HLA in healthy donors. Repertoires were generated with immunoSEQ multiplex PCR, while TCRdb's copy carries only in-frame clones and drops some. The sample yields 120,000 to 150,000 clones, approximately 68% seen once. The specimen was PBMCs. Receptor source: a man aged 35 to 55 in good health and CMV-seronegative. The CDR3 runs from the conserved cysteine through the conserved F or W. The D gene is left open where the match is weak. Expanded clones get a size class; other rows say once, few or many, or leave the size out.

.,TRBD2,TRBJ2-7,TRBV2,CASERGQSSGGLDEQYF,TGTGCCAGCGAGAGGGGCCAATCTAGCGGGGGTCTCGACGAGCAGTACTTC
.,.,TRBJ1-2,TRBV5-1,CASSLAADRRYGYTF,TGCGCCAGCAGCTTGGCTGCCGACAGGCGCTATGGCTACACCTTC
.,.,TRBJ2-1,TRBV11-2,CASSFKNEQFF,TGTGCCAGCAGCTTCAAAAATGAGCAGTTCTTC
.,TRBD1,TRBJ1-1,TRBV10-3,CAITPTGDTEAFF,TGTGCCATCACCCCGACAGGGGACACTGAAGCTTTCTTT
few,TRBD1,TRBJ1-1,TRBV2,CASRQGLNTEAFF,TGTGCCAGCCGACAGGGGTTGAACACTGAAGCTTTCTTT
.,TRBD2,TRBJ2-1,TRBV19,CASSWTSGSYNEQFF,TGTGCCAGTAGTTGGACTAGCGGGAGTTACAATGAGCAGTTCTTC
.,.,TRBJ2-7,TRBV25-1,CATLSESSYEQYF,TGTGCCACCCTAAGCGAGAGCTCCTACGAGCAGTACTTC
.,.,TRBJ2-3,TRBV20-1,CSASGFDTQYF,TGCAGTGCTAGCGGGTTTGATACGCAGTATTTT
.,.,TRBJ2-1,TRBV9,CASALTEGAYNEQFF,TGTGCCAGCGCATTAACAGAGGGAGCCTACAATGAGCAGTTCTTC
.,.,TRBJ1-1,TRBV6-1,CASASTRSGTEAFF,TGTGCCAGCGCCAGTACTAGATCTGGCACTGAAGCTTTCTTT
.,.,TRBJ1-6,TRBV7-3,CASSLNPPDMNSPLHF,TGTGCCAGCAGCTTAAACCCCCCAGATATGAATTCACCCCTCCACTTT
.,.,TRBJ2-3,TRBV6-4,CASSDSPGTTDTQYF,TGTGCCAGCAGTGACTCGCCGGGAACCACAGATACGCAGTATTTT
once,.,TRBJ2-2,TRBV6-1,CASSEFSDTGELFF,TGTGCCAGCAGTGAGTTTTCGGACACCGGGGAGCTGTTTTTT
.,TRBD1,TRBJ2-7,TRBV15,CATSRSAQGEQYF,TGTGCCACCAGCAGATCTGCACAGGGGGAGCAGTACTTC
.,.,TRBJ1-1,TRBV6-5,CASSWGVLNTEAFF,TGTGCCAGCAGTTGGGGGGTTCTGAACACTGAAGCTTTCTTT
.,.,TRBJ2-7,TRBV5-1,CASSLEPGSYEQYF,TGCGCCAGCAGCTTGGAGCCAGGGTCCTACGAGCAGTACTTC
few,.,TRBJ1-1,TRBV4-1,CASSQDVGGTEAFF,TGCGCCAGCAGCCAAGATGTCGGGGGCACTGAAGCTTTCTTT
.,.,TRBJ2-6,TRBV5-4,CASSLLRNSGANVLTF,TGTGCCAGCAGCTTGTTGAGGAACTCTGGGGCCAACGTCCTGACTTTC
once,TRBD1,TRBJ1-1,TRBV27,CASSPTGIYTEAFF,TGTGCCAGCAGTCCGACAGGGATTTACACTGAAGCTTTCTTT
few,.,TRBJ2-1,TRBV19,CATDRGSSYNEQFF,TGTGCCACCGATCGCGGCAGCTCCTACAATGAGCAGTTCTTC
.,.,TRBJ2-7,TRBV6-1,CASSESLNRVHEQYF,TGTGCCAGCAGTGAAAGTTTGAACAGGGTCCACGAGCAGTACTTC
.,TRBD1,TRBJ1-6,TRBV18,CASSEGQGLSPLHF,TGTGCCAGCTCAGAGGGACAGGGTCTTTCACCCCTCCACTTT
once,TRBD1,TRBJ1-2,TRBV7-2,CASSPTDRRAYGYTF,TGTGCCAGCAGCCCCACGGACAGGAGGGCCTATGGCTACACCTTC
.,TRBD1,TRBJ1-2,TRBV6-5,CASSQRGHYGYTF,TGTGCCAGCAGCCAAAGGGGGCACTATGGCTACACCTTC
few,TRBD2,TRBJ2-3,TRBV13,CASSPTFSGGTDTQYF,TGTGCCAGCAGCCCAACATTTAGCGGGGGCACAGATACGCAGTATTTT
few,TRBD2,TRBJ2-1,TRBV6-5,CASSYSAGGFDEQFF,TGTGCCAGCAGTTACTCCGCGGGGGGGTTCGATGAGCAGTTCTTC
.,TRBD1,TRBJ2-7,TRBV9,CASSVGDRGGEQYF,TGTGCCAGCAGCGTAGGCGACAGGGGCGGCGAGCAGTACTTC
.,.,TRBJ1-1,TRBV28,CASSQAGHRGETFF,TGTGCCAGCAGCCAAGCGGGACACCGGGGTGAGACTTTCTTT
.,TRBD2,TRBJ2-3,TRBV5-1,CASSLLAGGTDTQYF,TGCGCCAGCAGCCTGTTAGCGGGAGGCACAGATACGCAGTATTTT
.,TRBD1,TRBJ2-7,TRBV19,CASSITGGYEQYF,TGTGCCAGTAGTATCACAGGGGGGTACGAGCAGTACTTC
.,.,TRBJ2-7,TRBV15,CATSRDRGRELSYEQYF,TGTGCCACCAGCAGAGATCGAGGCAGGGAATTGTCCTACGAGCAGTACTTC
.,.,TRBJ1-4,TRBV7-6,CASSSTGATNEKLFF,TGTGCCAGCAGTTCGACGGGTGCAACTAATGAAAAACTGTTTTTT
.,TRBD2,TRBJ2-5,TRBV6-5,CASIEAGPQETQYF,TGTGCCAGCATCGAAGCGGGGCCCCAAGAGACCCAGTACTTC
.,TRBD1,TRBJ1-2,TRBV11-1,CASSPSQDRGSYGYTF,TGTGCCAGCAGCCCGAGCCAGGACAGGGGGTCCTATGGCTACACCTTC
.,TRBD1,TRBJ1-2,TRBV6-1,CASSGTGGSNYGYTF,TGTGCCAGCAGTGGTACAGGGGGAAGCAACTATGGCTACACCTTC
.,TRBD2,TRBJ2-2,TRBV5-1,CASSLTSVFAGELFF,TGCGCCAGCAGCTTGACTAGCGTTTTCGCCGGGGAGCTGTTTTTT
.,.,TRBJ1-1,TRBV7-2,CASSFGGAMNTEAFF,TGTGCCAGCAGCTTTGGGGGGGCGATGAACACTGAAGCTTTCTTT
few,TRBD1,TRBJ1-6,TRBV5-6,CASSGRTGGNSPLNF,TGTGCCAGCAGCGGGAGAACAGGGGGTAATTCACCCCTCAACTTT
.,.,TRBJ2-1,TRBV7-9,CASSPGAFSYNEQFF,TGTGCCAGCAGCCCTGGGGCCTTCTCCTACAATGAGCAGTTCTTC
.,.,TRBJ1-2,TRBV27,CASASPQVHGYTF,TGTGCCAGCGCCTCTCCGCAGGTTCATGGCTACACCTTC
few,TRBD2,TRBJ2-2,TRBV5-6,CASSPGLANTGELFF,TGTGCCAGCAGTCCGGGACTAGCGAACACCGGGGAGCTGTTTTTT
few,.,TRBJ2-7,TRBV30,CAWSVLPGGYEQYF,TGTGCCTGGAGTGTACTGCCAGGGGGGTACGAGCAGTACTTC